This record looks at one T cell receptor (beta chain) sequence and its context. Its antigen is unknown. No clone much larger than this one lies a single base away; base qualities are absent. This sample is part of a study of T cell responses to AZD1222 COVID-19 vaccine listed by TCRdb under 2021. Broadly, across the study: AZD1222 recipients given second doses at about 4 weeks or at about 12 weeks were pooled, since spike-specific TCR depth and breadth were not found to differ between the two schedules. Enrollment into the trials was organized by age into subgroups of 18-55, 56-69 and 70-plus years, and those subgroups contained about 160, 30 and 59 TCR-sequenced participants, respectively. TCR sequencing was performed for 230 to 250 trial participants, of whom approximately 200 were given two doses of AZD1222 and around 26 were given two doses of MenACWY control vaccine. The study at large found these results: In the small 56-69-year group, the increase in depth fell short of significance, most likely because of low power. CD4 TCRs associated with the vaccine covered the entire spike protein, and the dominant responses were in regions 160-218 and 743-854. Reportedly, almost half of the unique spike-specific TCRs recognized epitopes lying outside the regions that are mutated in the B.1.351 and B.1.1.7 variants. After two AZD1222 doses, spike-specific TCR breadth and depth were significantly higher than at day 0 and than in MenACWY recipients. Because no samples from the day 14 peak response were available, repertoires could be characterized only after the peak T cell response. Participants were mostly white British, with more females than males. The authors suggested clonal diversity may have been underestimated. Conclusions about previously exposed vaccinees are limited, since just a handful of AZD1222 recipients were seropositive for SARS-CoV-2 at baseline.

The CDR3 regions of human TCRbeta chains were subjected to immunosequencing. On the authors' methods: TCRs in the repertoires were compared against a reference library of SARS-CoV-2-specific TCRs that had been generated with the MIRA antigen-specificity platform. Breadth was defined as the fraction of unique TCRs that were SARS-CoV-2-associated, and depth was defined as the fraction of total T cells that were SARS-CoV-2-associated. Using the MIRA data, each spike-specific TCR was mapped to the spike region that the TCR reacts to and placed in a CD4 or CD8 class. Log10-transformed breadth and depth values were compared by one-way ANOVA with Sidak's multiple comparisons tests. The clones in this table, taken by TCRdb from immuneACCESS, are in-frame only. Not every clone is retained; where verified, under half of the shortfall comes from an unresolved V gene, and the cause of the rest is unknown. V, J and clone size are taken as reported in that table, and D and trimming were inferred from the DNA itself. This sample lists 150,000 to 200,000 clones; around 92% were detected once. The ten largest clonotypes hold around 0.9% of the sample.

Between the V and J ends, shortened by 7 bases and 4 bases respectively, the junction contains 12 bases. The cysteine opens and the phenylalanine closes a CDR3 of 13 amino acids. Only the CDR3 DNA is retained, 39 bases long and in frame from the first base. Looking up the germline V gene yields CDR1 MDHEN and CDR2 SYDVKM. This specimen's time point label, per the study, means: baseline before first vaccination. Samples from vaccinated people were obtained from the UK trials COV001 and COV002, which included a single-blind randomized controlled phase 2/3 trial of AZD1222 (ChAdOx1 nCoV-19) in healthy adults. For TCRbeta chain sequencing, PBMC samples from trial participants were taken at day 0 and at day 28 after the second dose.

The source material was peripheral blood, sampled on day 0 of AZD1222 vaccination. The chain uses TRBV28 and TRBJ2-3; no D gene can be assigned with confidence. The receptor comes from an adult in good health. Here is the DNA: TGTGCCAGCACTCAAATCAGTGCAGATACGCAGTATTTT. Translated, it gives CASTQISADTQYF.